This TCR beta chain was recorded in a study of blood T cell repertoires in COVID-19. Overall study context: Material from acute and convalescent COVID-19 was sourced from the United States, Italy and Spain. T cells, B-cell-depleted T cells, or PBMCs supplied cDNA or gDNA.

The CDR3 is made up of 15 amino acids. V lost 9 bases, J lost 9 bases, and 21 bases lay in between. Looked up from germline, CDR1 is SNHLY and CDR2 is FYNNEI. Original analysis: From reference gene primer amplification, estimates of nucleated cell counts were derived. TCRdb keeps only in-frame clones here, not all; method: immunoSEQ multiplex PCR. Clone size and the V and J calls come from that table; the DNA yielded D and trimming. The repertoire holds about 68,000 clones, with roughly 85% as singletons. Sequenced input: peripheral blood. The V call is TRBV2, the J call TRBJ1-6; possibly TRBD1 for D (6 bases). The sequence came from a woman aged 60-75 years with acute or convalescent COVID-19. The CDR3 spells CASSEQGGKSSPLHF. The CDR3, as DNA: TGTGCCAGTAGCGAACAGGGAGGGAAAAGTTCACCCCTCCACTTT.